This entry lists 8 T cell receptor beta chains sequenced from one sample in a study of cytomegalovirus exposure and HLA in healthy donors. The PCR used 60 Vbeta and 13 Jbeta primers. Repertoires were generated with immunoSEQ multiplex PCR, while TCRdb's copy carries only in-frame clones and drops some. The sample gives some 180,000 clones, 82% of which show up once; more than 1.5% is in the top ten. Sequencing was done on a sample of PBMCs. These receptors came from a man aged 40-55 years in good health and CMV-seronegative.

This sequence joins TRBV5-1 and TRBJ2-1; TRBD2 matches at 8 bases. Looked up from germline, CDR1 is SGHRS and CDR2 is YFSETQ. V gave up 4 bases and J gave up 14 bases; unmatched junction bases: 17. The CDR3 has 15 amino acids. CDR3 nucleotides: TGCGCCAGCAGCGTGGGACTAGTCTCAGCCCGCGGAGAGTTCTTC. It encodes CASSVGLVSARGEFF.

With respect to this clone: The junction departs from germline at one end; a sequencing error may be responsible. The V call is TRBV7-7, the J call TRBJ2-7; 8 nucleotides line up with TRBD1. CDR1 and CDR2 from the germline V gene are SSHAT and FNYEAQ (reference sequence). This CDR3 contains 17 residues. For the CDR3, the DNA is TGTGCTAGCAGTAATTGGGGACAGGCTCTAAGCTCCTACGAGCAGTACTTC. Protein: CASSNWGQALSSYEQYF.

J is TRBJ2-5 and V is TRBV9; 15 nucleotides align to TRBD2. The CDR3 covers 19 residues. Germline V gene sequence: CDR1 SGDLS, CDR2 YYNGEE. The ends lost 3 bases at V and 0 bases at J; junction bases unmatched: 9. CDR3 nucleotide sequence: TGTGCCAGCAGCGCCGCTGGACTAGCGGGAGGGGGGTACCAAGAGACCCAGTACTTC. This gives the protein CASSAAGLAGGGYQETQYF.

CDR3 sequence (DNA): TGTGCCAGCACCACGTGGGCTAGCGGGGGAGGAAAGCAGTTCTTC. Translated: CASTTWASGGGKQFF. The chain joins TRBV28 to TRBJ2-1, with 10 bases lining up with TRBD2. This CDR3 spans 15 amino acids. Germline V gene lookup returns CDR1 MDHEN and CDR2 SYDVKM. J lost 11 bases, V lost 7 bases, and 14 bases had no gene match.

J is TRBJ2-6 and V is TRBV19; TRBD1 matches at 7 bases. This CDR3 is built from 17 residues. Looked up from germline, CDR1 is LNHDA and CDR2 is SQIVND (reference sequence). The ends lost 1 base at V and 3 bases at J; junction bases unmatched: 6. In nucleotides, the CDR3 is TGTGCCAGTAGTATAGGGATAGGGGGCAGTGGGGCCAACGTCCTGACTTTC. It specifies CASSIGIGGSGANVLTF.

In the case of this clone: One junction end disagrees with the germline gene, perhaps due to a read error. Other DNA variants within this sample encode the same CDR3. The rearrangement joins TRBV11-2 to TRBJ2-1; the match to TRBD2 covers 7 bases. CDR1 and CDR2 (germline): SGHAT, FQNNGV. The CDR3 spans 15 residues. The CDR3 DNA reads as TGTGCCAGCAGCTTAGATGGGACTACAAACAATGAACAGTTCTTC. Protein product: CASSLDGTTNNEQFF.

The genes are TRBV6-5 and TRBJ2-1; 11 bases agree with TRBD2. Germline lookup yields CDR1 MNHEY and CDR2 SVGAGI. The CDR3 length is 15 residues. V lost 7 bases, J lost 4 bases, and 6 bases stayed unmatched. The CDR3 here is CASTISGGAYNEQFF. In DNA form, the CDR3 reads TGTGCCAGCACCATTAGCGGGGGGGCTTACAATGAGCAGTTCTTC.

The chain recombines TRBV2 with TRBJ1-2, with TRBD1 matching over 8 bases. The CDR3 spans 14 residues. Germline CDR1 and CDR2: SNHLY and FYNNEI. V was pared by 6 bases and J by 4 bases, with 7 bases of the junction left unmatched. The DNA for the CDR3 is TGTGCCAGCAGGATACAGACAGGGGCCTATGGCTACACCTTC. It is translated as CASRIQTGAYGYTF.